These T cell receptor beta chains were read from a single sample in a study of tumor and adjacent non-tumor tissue in lung cancer. TCRdb recomputed calls from the multiplex PCR reads with MiXCR, one row per CDR3 protein. The sample includes 200,000 to 250,000 distinct CDR3 sequences, over 55% of them seen just once. The source material was lung tumor tissue. The receptors were sampled from a man aged 55 to 69 with non-small cell lung cancer. Each CDR3 is given with its conserved first and last residue. D genes are given only for firm matches. Clone sizes are given selectively: once, few, many, or a class where the clone is expanded.

d_gene,v_gene,abundance,j_gene,CDR3nt,CDR3aa
NA,TRBV20-1,NA,TRBJ2-7,TGTAGTGCTAGTCTCCTCCTCGACCACGAGCTGTACTTC,CSASLLLDHELYF
NA,TRBV6-2/TRBV6-3,few,TRBJ1-1,TGTGCCAGCAGTTACTGGATGAACACTGAAGCTTTCTTT,CASSYWMNTEAFF
NA,TRBV4-1,once,TRBJ2-7,TGCGCCAACAGCCATGAACAACAGCGGGAGCAGTACTTC,CANSHEQQREQYF
NA,TRBV4-1,many,TRBJ1-2,TGCGCCAGCAGCCTTGTAGAACAGGGAGCCGGCGGCTACACCTTC,CASSLVEQGAGGYTF
TRBD2,TRBV11-1,NA,TRBJ2-1,TGTGCCAGCAGCTTAGGAGTCTTTAGCGGGAGCTCCTTCGAGCAGTTCTTC,CASSLGVFSGSSFEQFF
NA,TRBV11-1,NA,TRBJ1-1,TGTGCCTGCAGCCATAGGTGGCAGGGAAGGAATGAAACTTTCTTT,CACSHRWQGRNETFF
NA,TRBV4-2,NA,TRBJ2-2,TGTGCCAGCAATTTTCGACAGTCTAGCGCCTCCGGGGAGCTGTTTTTT,CASNFRQSSASGELFF
TRBD2,TRBV6-2/TRBV6-3,NA,TRBJ2-1,TGTGCCAGCAGTTACGGGAGGGCCGTGGCTGAGCAGTTCTTC,CASSYGRAVAEQFF
NA,TRBV6-6,few,TRBJ1-1,TGTGCCAGCAGTTCCCCGACAGTCCCCGGTGAAGCTTTCTTT,CASSSPTVPGEAFF
NA,TRBV7-8,NA,TRBJ1-1,TGTGCCAGCAGGCGTACAACGGACACTGAAACTTTCTTT,CASRRTTDTETFF
NA,TRBV20-1,few,TRBJ2-3,TGCAGTGCTAGCGGCGGGGCACGGCGCACAGATACGCAGTATTTT,CSASGGARRTDTQYF
NA,TRBV20-1,NA,TRBJ2-1,TGCAGAGCCCACAGGGATGAGCAGTTCTTC,CRAHRDEQFF
NA,TRBV6-6,once,TRBJ2-2,TGCGCCAGCACTGGACGCACCGGGGAGCTGTTTTTT,CASTGRTGELFF
NA,TRBV7-8,NA,TRBJ2-1,TGTGCCAGCAGCTTAGGGCCAGACAATGAGCAGTTCTTC,CASSLGPDNEQFF
NA,TRBV5-1,NA,TRBJ2-2,TGCGCCAGCAGCTTGACCCCTCTAGGGGTGAAGGCCGGGGAGCTGTTTTTT,CASSLTPLGVKAGELFF
NA,TRBV11-3,NA,TRBJ2-1,TGTGTCAGCAGCTCAGGGGAGGACTTAAATGAGCAGTTCTTC,CVSSSGEDLNEQFF
NA,TRBV20-1,many,TRBJ2-3,TGCAGTGCTAGAGATGGGGGGCTCGCTGGGGGTACGCAGTATTTT,CSARDGGLAGGTQYF
NA,TRBV5-1,few,TRBJ1-4,TGCGCCAGCAGCTCGGCGTTGGGTAATGAAAAACTGTTTTTT,CASSSALGNEKLFF
NA,TRBV6-9,many,TRBJ2-2,TGTGCCAGCAGTTACATCAGGCCCACCGGGGAGCTGTTTTTT,CASSYIRPTGELFF
NA,TRBV30,NA,TRBJ1-2,TGTGCCTGGACACAAAACTATGGCTACACCTTC,CAWTQNYGYTF
TRBD2,TRBV6-5,NA,TRBJ2-1,TGTGCCAGCAGTTACCATACTGGCGGGAGGGCCCAAAATGAGCAGTTCTTC,CASSYHTGGRAQNEQFF
NA,TRBV11-3,NA,TRBJ1-5,TGTGCCAGAAGCTTGGGCCAGTTTCAGTCCCAGCATTTT,CARSLGQFQSQHF
NA,TRBV10-1,few,TRBJ2-7,TGCGCCAGCAGTAAGGGGGGCTACCCGGCTAAGTCCGAGCAGTACTTC,CASSKGGYPAKSEQYF
NA,TRBV6-5,NA,TRBJ2-7,TGTACCAGCGGCAATGGGGGAGTCACTTGCTACCAGCAGTACTTC,CTSGNGGVTCYQQYF
NA,TRBV20-1,NA,TRBJ2-1,TGCAGTGTCCGTAGAGGTTCCCTATGGGAGCAGTTCTTC,CSVRRGSLWEQFF
NA,TRBV20-1,NA,TRBJ1-1,TGCAGTACATCACGGTACAGGGCCACGAACACTGAAGCTTTCTTT,CSTSRYRATNTEAFF
NA,TRBV7-8,NA,TRBJ1-1,TGTGCCAGCAGCACCCAGGGAGGTGGGACTGAAGCTTTCTTT,CASSTQGGGTEAFF
TRBD1,TRBV5-1,NA,TRBJ1-2,TGCGCCAGCAACTCCTCTGTCGGGACAGGAGTTGGCTACACCTTC,CASNSSVGTGVGYTF
NA,TRBV6-5,NA,TRBJ1-6,TGTGCCAGCACCAGAGGGGCAGATAATTCACCCCTCCACTTT,CASTRGADNSPLHF
NA,TRBV7-8,NA,TRBJ2-1,TGTGCCAGCAGCTTAGTCCACAGGGCCTACAATGAGCAGTTCTTC,CASSLVHRAYNEQFF
NA,TRBV20-1,NA,TRBJ2-2,TGCAGTGCCAGAGTAATCCGCCCGGGGAATACGGGGGAGCTGTTTTTT,CSARVIRPGNTGELFF
NA,TRBV5-4,NA,TRBJ1-1,TGTGCCAGCAGCAGACCGGGGTCGGGGAACACTGAAGCTTTCTTT,CASSRPGSGNTEAFF